What follows are 8 T cell receptor beta chains derived from one specimen sequenced in a study of shared clonotypes between healthy human individuals (dated by TCRdb to 2019 to 2021). The library was obtained by the immunoSEQ multiplex PCR assay. In its TCRdb copy, this immuneACCESS table keeps in-frame sequences only and misses some clones. Where compared with another copy, unresolved V genes explain less than half of these, and the others have no known cause. The sample table holds 1.5 million to 1.9 million clones, of which about 98% were seen once. The ten largest clones add up to about 0.45% of the sample. Sequences were obtained from naive CD4+ T cells sorted from blood. This specimen's cell subset or site label, interpreted: CD45RA+ positively selected. These receptors were obtained from a young man in good health.

The chain is built from TRBV7-2 and TRBJ2-3, with a possible D match to TRBD2 (6 bases). The CDR3 runs 17 residues. Germline lookup yields CDR1 SGHTA and CDR2 FQGNSA. Trimming stripped 3 bases from V and 3 bases from J, with 19 bases between. The CDR3 loop is CASSLWRSSDETDTQYF. DNA of the CDR3: TGTGCCAGCAGCTTGTGGCGTTCTAGCGACGAAACAGATACGCAGTATTTT. Based on the CDR3 plus reference TRBV7-2 and TRBJ2-3, the full variable domain is GAGVSQSPSNKVTEKGKDVELRCDPISGHTALYWYRQSLGQGLEFLIYFQGNSAPDKSGLPSDRFSAERTGGSVSTLTIQRTQQEDSAVYLCASSLWRSSDETDTQYFGPGTRLTVL.

The CDR3 is CASSPMSGRAGQETQYF. The CDR3 DNA follows: TGTGCCAGCAGCCCCATGTCCGGCAGGGCGGGCCAAGAGACCCAGTACTTC. This rearrangement joins TRBV7-9 to TRBJ2-5; TRBD1 or TRBD2 may be the D gene (5 bases each). V shed 5 bases and J shed 1 base, with 20 bases lying between them. CDR3 length: 17 amino acids. CDR1 is SEHNR and CDR2 is FQNEAQ in the germline V gene (reference sequence).

This clone has only one observation. V usage is TRBV10-2 and J usage is TRBJ2-3, with TRBD2 identical over 16 bases. Germline V CDR1 and CDR2: WSHSY, SAAADI. This CDR3 is 17 amino acids long. Germline trimming cut 6 bases from V and 3 bases from J; bases unmatched to any gene: 6. The CDR3 here is CASRGTSGRAETDTQYF. The DNA for the CDR3 is TGCGCCAGCAGGGGGACTAGCGGGAGGGCCGAGACAGATACGCAGTATTTT.

V is TRBV28 and J is TRBJ2-7, with D hard to call. This CDR3 is 14 amino acids long. Germline CDR1 is MDHEN and CDR2 is SYDVKM. Deletions cut 5 bases from V and 3 bases from J, with 14 bases between. This CDR3 is CASSVLRSNYEQYF. DNA of the CDR3: TGTGCCAGCAGTGTCCTCAGGTCTAACTACGAGCAGTACTTC.

The chain carries TRBV28 and TRBJ2-7; D gene unclear. V was clipped by 4 bases and J by 9 bases, with 25 bases between them. The CDR3 has 16 residues. CDR1 is MDHEN and CDR2 is SYDVKM in the germline V gene. CDR3 region: CASSSPFSPGHSGQYF. The DNA for the CDR3 is TGTGCCAGCAGTTCCCCATTCTCTCCGGGCCATTCCGGGCAGTACTTC. Full variable domain (remainder filled in from reference TRBV28 and TRBJ2-7): DVKVTQSSRYLVKRTGEKVFLECVQDMDHENMFWYRQDPGLGLRLIYFSYDVKMKEKGDIPEGYSVSREKKERFSLILESASTNQTSMYLCASSSPFSPGHSGQYFGPGTRLTVT.

This chain links TRBV25-1 with TRBJ1-1; perhaps TRBD1 as D (6 bases). Between the trimmed V and J ends, which lost 1 base and 1 base, there was a span of 10 bases. The CDR3 totals 15 residues. The germline V gene has CDR1 MGHDK and CDR2 SYGVNS. The CDR3 protein is CASSEWGQTNTEAFF. CDR3 nucleotides: TGTGCCAGCAGTGAATGGGGACAAACGAACACTGAAGCTTTCTTT.

This chain uses TRBV19 with TRBJ2-7, with TRBD2 identical over 13 bases. The CDR3 is 15 amino acids. CDR1 LNHDA and CDR2 SQIVND come from the germline V gene (reference sequence). The junction had 7 bases not matched to a gene; V was cut back by 6 bases and J by 5 bases. The CDR3 loop is CASRGGTSGNHEQYF. The DNA for the CDR3 is TGTGCCAGTAGGGGCGGGACTAGCGGGAACCACGAGCAGTACTTC. Together with reference TRBV19 and TRBJ2-7, the CDR3 gives the full variable domain: DGGITQSPKYLFRKEGQNVTLSCEQNLNHDAMYWYRQDPGQGLRLIYYSQIVNDFQKGDIAEGYSVSREKKESFPLTVTSAQKNPTAFYLCASRGGTSGNHEQYFGPGTRLTVT.

J is TRBJ2-1 and V is TRBV11-3; the D is unclear. Germline V gene lookup returns CDR1 SGHNT and CDR2 YENEEA. The CDR3 extends over 12 amino acids. V was clipped by 1 base and J by 9 bases, with 7 bases between them. The DNA for the CDR3 is TGTGCCAGCAGCTTAGCCGTTGGTGAGCAGTTCTTC. Translated, it gives CASSLAVGEQFF.